This passage covers 5 T cell receptor beta chains from one sample sequenced in a study of shared clonotypes between healthy human individuals. The naive CD8 fraction comprised CD45RO-negative cells positively selected for CCR7 and excluded terminally differentiated effector memory CD45RA+ cells. Sequencing was performed with immunoSEQ multiplex PCR; in TCRdb, only in-frame clones are kept and a portion is missing. The table includes about 2.1 million clones, just over 90% detected once. The specimen sequenced was naive CD8+ T cells from PBMCs. The receptors stem from a man between 18 and 35 years old in good health. Some clones in this sample may be carry-over from other donors' samples.

The rearrangement joins TRBV5-4 to TRBJ1-4, with D unresolved. The CDR3 sequence is 13 residues long. Germline values: CDR1 SGHNT, CDR2 YYREEE (reference sequence). The ends were cut back, 2 bases at V and 8 bases at J, with 10 bases in the middle. The chain's CDR3 is CASSFTGGEKLFF. CDR3 nucleotides: TGTGCCAGCAGCTTCACGGGTGGGGAAAAACTGTTTTTT.

V gene TRBV27 combines with J gene TRBJ2-5; 7 nucleotides match TRBD2. The germline V gene has CDR1 MNHEY and CDR2 SMNVEV (reference sequence). The CDR3 totals 14 residues. V shed 5 bases, J shed 5 bases, and the junction held 8 bases outside the gene matches. DNA of the CDR3: TGTGCCAGCAGTCTCACTAGCGAGGAGGAGACCCAGTACTTC. Its protein product is CASSLTSEEETQYF.

CDR3: CASRGTGLNEKLFF. In nucleotides, the CDR3 is TGTGCCAGCAGGGGGACAGGGTTAAATGAAAAACTGTTTTTT. The chain recombines TRBV28 with TRBJ1-4; TRBD1 matches 9 bases. Trimming took 6 bases from V and 5 from J; bases not matched to a gene: 4. The CDR3 is made up of 14 amino acids. CDR1 MDHEN and CDR2 SYDVKM come from the germline V gene.

The rearrangement joins TRBV19 to TRBJ2-7; perhaps TRBD2 as D (8 bases). The V end lost 3 bases, the J end lost 4 bases, and 13 bases lay between the germline ends. Looked up from germline, CDR1 is LNHDA and CDR2 is SQIVND (reference sequence). This CDR3 has 14 amino acids. The DNA for the CDR3 is TGTGCCAGTAGTATCGGGAGGGGGCTATACGAGCAGTACTTC. This codes for CASSIGRGLYEQYF. Combining the CDR3 with reference TRBV19 and TRBJ2-7 gives the whole variable domain DGGITQSPKYLFRKEGQNVTLSCEQNLNHDAMYWYRQDPGQGLRLIYYSQIVNDFQKGDIAEGYSVSREKKESFPLTVTSAQKNPTAFYLCASSIGRGLYEQYFGPGTRLTVT.

This chain joins TRBV5-4 and TRBJ2-3, with D hard to call. CDR3 length: 14 amino acids. Between the trimmed V and J ends, which lost 3 bases and 4 bases, there was a span of 12 bases. CDR1 SGHNT and CDR2 YYREEE come from the germline V gene (reference sequence). The CDR3 DNA sequence: TGTGCCAGCAGCTGGTTTGGATCCCCAGATACGCAGTATTTT. It yields the protein CASSWFGSPDTQYF.